The 8 T cell receptor beta chains presented below share a single source sample, sequenced in a study of T cell therapy after organ transplantation (dated by TCRdb to about 2019). The antigens for these receptors are not known. Library generation was performed with the immunoSEQ multiplex PCR assay. TCRdb retrieved this table from immuneACCESS and kept in-frame rearrangements only. Not all clones are present; in checked studies, unresolved V genes account for under half, and no reason is known for the remainder. This sample has 15,000 to 25,000 clones in its table, and 65% to 85% of those were observed once. The ten largest account for nearly 9.5% of the sample. The sample's time point label, decoded: 4-8 weeks after completion of therapy. The sequencing used CD8+ T cells from blood, collected after autologous CMV-specific T cell therapy. The receptors come from a human patient who had received a solid organ transplant and had CMV disease. Because of the transplant, the T cells may be the graft donor's rather than the patient's own.

The rearrangement uses TRBV19 and TRBJ2-3; TRBD1 matches at 7 bases. V dropped 1 base and J dropped 1; count of bases not matched to a gene: 5. CDR3 size: 16 residues. CDR1 is LNHDA, CDR2 SQIVND, per germline (reference sequence). DNA of the CDR3: TGTGCCAGTAGTATAGTTATCCAGGGGGGCACAGATACGCAGTATTTT. Translating it yields CASSIVIQGGTDTQYF.

The rearrangement links TRBV7-9 to TRBJ1-3, with TRBD1 matching 7 bases. The V gene's germline CDR1 is SEHNR and CDR2 FQNEAQ (reference sequence). V shed 5 bases and J 4 bases; nucleotides not matched to a gene: 5. The CDR3 totals 14 residues. As DNA, the CDR3 is TGTGCCAGCAGCGCATCGACAGGGGGAAACACCATATATTTT. Its translation: CASSASTGGNTIYF.

This chain links TRBV11-2 with TRBJ2-2; 7 bases are a match to TRBD2. Germline values: CDR1 SGHAT, CDR2 FQNNGV. The ends lost 1 base at V and 4 bases at J; junction bases unmatched: 6. The CDR3 has 16 residues. The CDR3 bases are TGTGCCAGCAGCTTAGTGCCGCGGGGGAGCACCGGGGAGCTGTTTTTT. Its translation is CASSLVPRGSTGELFF.

The chain links TRBV10-1 to TRBJ1-1, with D unclear. The CDR3 totals 17 residues. CDR1 and CDR2 from the germline V gene are WNHNN and SYGVQD (reference sequence). Trimming took 6 bases from V and 1 from J, leaving 21 bases between them. The CDR3: CASRPTTGHQSNTEAFF. The DNA for the CDR3 is TGCGCCAGCAGACCTACAACGGGCCACCAGTCGAACACTGAAGCTTTCTTT.

This sequence joins TRBV19 and TRBJ2-5, with 10 bases identical to TRBD2. Per the germline V gene, CDR1 is LNHDA and CDR2 is SQIVND (reference sequence). The CDR3 runs to 18 residues. With 4 bases clipped from V and 0 bases from J, the junction kept 11 bases outside the gene matches. DNA for the CDR3: TGTGCCAGTAGTAGTCGGACTAGCGGTCGTTGGTACCAAGAGACCCAGTACTTC. Residues: CASSSRTSGRWYQETQYF.

The chain uses TRBV15 and TRBJ1-2, with D possibly TRBD1 on 5 matching bases. CDR1 is LNHNV and CDR2 is YYDKDF in the germline V gene (reference sequence). V lost 8 bases to trimming and J lost 0 bases, with 22 bases between them. The CDR3 length is 17 residues. The CDR3 here is CATGAWAGMGANYGYTF. The CDR3 DNA follows: TGTGCCACCGGGGCTTGGGCAGGGATGGGAGCTAACTATGGCTACACCTTC.

This clone was seen a handful of times. This sequence joins TRBV5-1 and TRBJ1-1; 8 bases map to TRBD1. The CDR3 covers 16 residues. Unmatched junction bases numbered 6, after V lost 1 base and J lost 1 base. Germline V gives CDR1 SGHRS, CDR2 YFSETQ. CDR3 sequence reads: CASSLLLQGENTEAFF. Written as DNA, the CDR3 is TGCGCCAGCAGCTTGTTGTTACAGGGGGAGAACACTGAAGCTTTCTTT.

The chain recombines TRBV7-2 with TRBJ2-5, with 8 bases lining up with TRBD1. V shed 1 base, J shed 5 bases, and the junction held 15 bases outside the gene matches. The CDR3 is made up of 18 amino acids. CDR1 and CDR2 (germline): SGHTA, FQGNSA. CDR3: CASSLVSRGHYLSETQYF. CDR3 DNA: TGTGCCAGCAGCTTAGTGTCCAGGGGGCATTACCTGAGTGAGACCCAGTACTTC. Filled out from reference TRBV7-2 and TRBJ2-5, the complete variable domain reads GAGVSQSPSNKVTEKGKDVELRCDPISGHTALYWYRQSLGQGLEFLIYFQGNSAPDKSGLPSDRFSAERTGGSVSTLTIQRTQQEDSAVYLCASSLVSRGHYLSETQYFGPGTRLLVL.